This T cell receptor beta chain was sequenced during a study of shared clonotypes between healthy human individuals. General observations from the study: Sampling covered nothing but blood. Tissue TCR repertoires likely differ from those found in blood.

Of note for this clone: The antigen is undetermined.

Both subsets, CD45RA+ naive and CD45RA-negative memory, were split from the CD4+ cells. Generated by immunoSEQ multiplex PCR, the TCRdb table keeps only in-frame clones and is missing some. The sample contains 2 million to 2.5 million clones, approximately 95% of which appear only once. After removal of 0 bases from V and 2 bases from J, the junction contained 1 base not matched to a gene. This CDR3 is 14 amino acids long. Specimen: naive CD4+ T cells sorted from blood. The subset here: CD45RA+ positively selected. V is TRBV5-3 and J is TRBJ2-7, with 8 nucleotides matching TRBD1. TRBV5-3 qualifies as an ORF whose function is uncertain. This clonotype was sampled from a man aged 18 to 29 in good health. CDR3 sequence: CARSLGQGTYEQYF. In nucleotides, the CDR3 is TGTGCCAGAAGCTTGGGACAGGGGACCTACGAGCAGTACTTC.